The T cell receptor (beta chain) under discussion was sequenced for a study of cytomegalovirus exposure and HLA in healthy donors. Study summary: Unique TCR beta sequences numbering around 110 million came from around 180 million T cells in an earlier analysis.

The ends were cut back, 5 bases at V and 4 bases at J, with 15 bases in the middle. Germline V lookup: CDR1 SGHTA, CDR2 FQGTGA. The CDR3 is 15 residues long. As to this clone: Its specificity is not known.

Study-wide findings and caveats: An analysis that was carried out later associated 16,951 TCR beta sequences with HLA alleles at 0.05 false discovery rate. In a later analysis, V- and J-gene trimming of beta chains associated with a DCLRE1C missense variant, replicated independently.

PCR was performed using 60 Vbeta and 13 Jbeta primers. This table comes from immunoSEQ multiplex PCR, and its TCRdb copy is limited to in-frame clones, with some not included. The sample includes 170,000 or so clones, about 80% of them seen just once. This clonotype was obtained from a man aged 18-30 years in good health and CMV-seronegative. Sequenced sample: PBMCs. This chain joins TRBV7-3 and TRBJ2-1; a possible D gene is TRBD2 (7 bases). The CDR3 loop is CASSDAGAPYNEQFF. The CDR3 DNA reads TGTGCCAGCAGCGACGCGGGGGCACCGTACAATGAGCAGTTCTTC.